The rows below give T cell receptor beta chains drawn from one sample of a study of beta chain features in type 1 diabetes. Libraries were prepared by immunoSEQ multiplex PCR; TCRdb keeps only in-frame clonotypes and omits some of them. The sample carries a few hundred thousand clones, more than 9.5% recorded once. Input material: naive CD4+ T cells from blood. These receptors were obtained from a woman younger than 45 in good health. CDR3s include the opening cysteine and the closing phenylalanine or tryptophan. D genes are given only for firm matches. Size is stated for part of the rows, as once, few or many counts, or as a class when the clone is expanded.

V: TRBV5-4
D: -
J: TRBJ2-7
size: few
CDR3: CASTLDLSSYEQYF
DNA: TGTGCCAGCACCCTGGACTTAAGCTCCTACGAGCAGTACTTC

V: TRBV7-2
D: TRBD1
J: TRBJ2-5
size: -
CDR3: CASSSDRGQETQYF
DNA: TGTGCCAGCAGCTCGGACAGGGGACAAGAGACCCAGTACTTC

V: TRBV7-2
D: -
J: TRBJ2-5
size: few
CDR3: CASSSGGQETQYF
DNA: TGTGCCAGCAGTTCAGGCGGGCAAGAGACCCAGTACTTC

V: TRBV28
D: -
J: TRBJ1-1
size: -
CDR3: CASSLWDLEGEAFF
DNA: TGTGCCAGCAGTTTATGGGACCTCGAGGGTGAAGCTTTCTTT

V: TRBV7-2
D: -
J: TRBJ2-2
size: -
CDR3: CASIAGVTGELFF
DNA: TGTGCCAGCATAGCCGGGGTCACCGGGGAGCTGTTTTTT

V: TRBV6-1
D: -
J: TRBJ2-5
size: few
CDR3: CASSEPTQETQYF
DNA: TGTGCCAGCAGTGAACCGACACAAGAGACCCAGTACTTC

V: TRBV5-1
D: -
J: TRBJ1-1
size: few
CDR3: CASSLRGDTEAFF
DNA: TGCGCCAGCAGCTTAAGGGGTGACACTGAAGCTTTCTTT

V: TRBV7-3
D: -
J: TRBJ2-1
size: -
CDR3: CASSSRPGSYNEQFF
DNA: TGTGCCAGCAGCTCGCGCCCGGGATCCTACAATGAGCAGTTCTTC

V: TRBV7-9
D: TRBD2
J: TRBJ2-5
size: -
CDR3: CASSEGLAGQETQYF
DNA: TGTGCCAGCAGCGAGGGACTAGCGGGGCAAGAGACCCAGTACTTC

V: TRBV25-1
D: -
J: TRBJ2-5
size: -
CDR3: CASTPRTDQETQYF
DNA: TGTGCCAGCACCCCCCGGACAGACCAAGAGACCCAGTACTTC

V: TRBV5-1
D: -
J: TRBJ2-1
size: -
CDR3: CASSLVQSSSYNEQFF
DNA: TGCGCCAGCAGCTTGGTTCAATCGAGCTCCTACAATGAGCAGTTCTTC

V: TRBV28
D: TRBD2
J: TRBJ2-2
size: -
CDR3: CASSASGRAPGELFF
DNA: TGTGCCAGCAGTGCCAGCGGGAGGGCCCCCGGGGAGCTGTTTTTT

V: TRBV5-1
D: -
J: TRBJ1-2
size: few
CDR3: CASSLGDRPVTNYGYTF
DNA: TGCGCCAGCAGCTTGGGCGACAGACCTGTCACTAACTATGGCTACACCTTC

V: TRBV7-3
D: TRBD2
J: TRBJ2-1
size: -
CDR3: CASSLRVAGGNEQFF
DNA: TGTGCCAGCAGCTTGAGGGTTGCGGGAGGGAATGAGCAGTTCTTC

V: TRBV29-1
D: TRBD1
J: TRBJ1-1
size: -
CDR3: CSVLRTGGTEAFF
DNA: TGCAGCGTACTAAGGACAGGGGGCACTGAAGCTTTCTTT

V: TRBV14
D: -
J: TRBJ1-2
size: few
CDR3: CASSQDLSSPYGYTF
DNA: TGTGCCAGCAGCCAAGATCTTTCTTCCCCCTATGGCTACACCTTC

V: TRBV28
D: -
J: TRBJ2-1
size: few
CDR3: CASSFRTNAYNEQFF
DNA: TGTGCCAGCAGTTTTCGCACAAATGCCTACAATGAGCAGTTCTTC

V: TRBV19
D: -
J: TRBJ2-3
size: -
CDR3: CASRLKRSTDTQYF
DNA: TGTGCCAGTAGGCTCAAGCGGAGCACAGATACGCAGTATTTT

V: TRBV6-5
D: -
J: TRBJ1-1
size: -
CDR3: CASREGQSGTEAFF
DNA: TGTGCCAGCAGGGAGGGGCAATCGGGCACTGAAGCTTTCTTT

V: TRBV5-6
D: -
J: TRBJ2-7
size: few
CDR3: CASSSGPLQYF
DNA: TGTGCCAGCAGCTCTGGGCCGTTGCAGTACTTC

V: TRBV6-5
D: TRBD2
J: TRBJ2-7
size: -
CDR3: CASSYGRDPSNEQYF
DNA: TGTGCCAGCAGTTACGGGAGGGATCCTTCCAACGAGCAGTACTTC

V: TRBV28
D: TRBD2
J: TRBJ2-5
size: -
CDR3: CASSFGGSPTETQYF
DNA: TGTGCCAGCAGTTTTGGCGGGAGCCCCACCGAGACCCAGTACTTC

V: TRBV4-3
D: -
J: TRBJ1-1
size: few
CDR3: CASSQDVPEENTEAFF
DNA: TGCGCCAGCAGCCAAGATGTTCCAGAAGAGAACACTGAAGCTTTCTTT

V: TRBV29-1
D: -
J: TRBJ1-2
size: -
CDR3: CSVEDRPGVYGYTF
DNA: TGCAGCGTTGAAGATAGGCCGGGTGTCTATGGCTACACCTTC

V: TRBV9
D: TRBD1
J: TRBJ2-3
size: -
CDR3: CASSVALAGGADTQYF
DNA: TGTGCCAGCAGCGTAGCCCTAGCAGGGGGAGCGGATACGCAGTATTTT

V: TRBV14
D: -
J: TRBJ1-4
size: -
CDR3: CASSQVSTGYEKLFF
DNA: TGTGCCAGCAGCCAAGTCTCTACAGGGTATGAAAAACTGTTTTTT

V: TRBV9
D: -
J: TRBJ2-2
size: -
CDR3: CASSPIASGELFF
DNA: TGTGCCAGCAGCCCAATAGCTTCCGGGGAGCTGTTTTTT

V: TRBV9
D: -
J: TRBJ2-2
size: few
CDR3: CASRPGQNTGELFF
DNA: TGTGCCAGCAGACCAGGACAGAACACCGGGGAGCTGTTTTTT

V: TRBV6-5
D: TRBD2
J: TRBJ2-3
size: -
CDR3: CASSRRAGNTDTQYF
DNA: TGTGCCAGCAGTCGGCGAGCGGGAAACACAGATACGCAGTATTTT

V: TRBV30
D: TRBD2
J: TRBJ2-2
size: few
CDR3: CAFPSGRYTGELFF
DNA: TGTGCCTTTCCTAGCGGGAGGTACACCGGGGAGCTGTTTTTT

V: TRBV7-9
D: -
J: TRBJ2-5
size: few
CDR3: CASSLRERLQETQYF
DNA: TGTGCCAGCAGCTTGAGGGAAAGATTACAAGAGACCCAGTACTTC

V: TRBV19
D: TRBD2
J: TRBJ2-1
size: few
CDR3: CASSISLAGGPDEQFF
DNA: TGTGCCAGTAGTATTTCTTTAGCGGGAGGGCCGGATGAGCAGTTCTTC

V: TRBV7-2
D: TRBD2
J: TRBJ2-3
size: few
CDR3: CASSKGLVSTDTQYF
DNA: TGTGCCAGCAGTAAAGGACTAGTCAGCACAGATACGCAGTATTTT

V: TRBV2
D: -
J: TRBJ2-7
size: -
CDR3: CASREAYEQYF
DNA: TGTGCCAGCAGAGAGGCCTACGAGCAGTACTTC

V: TRBV9
D: TRBD2
J: TRBJ2-4
size: few
CDR3: CASSEGTSGRRAKNIQYF
DNA: TGTGCCAGCAGTGAGGGGACTAGCGGGAGGAGGGCCAAAAACATTCAGTACTTC

V: TRBV4-3
D: -
J: TRBJ2-7
size: few
CDR3: CASSHGRDHRYEQYF
DNA: TGCGCCAGCAGCCACGGCCGGGATCATCGCTACGAGCAGTACTTC

V: TRBV4-3
D: -
J: TRBJ2-1
size: few
CDR3: CASSPTRVLAIYEQFF
DNA: TGCGCCAGCAGCCCCACGAGGGTCCTAGCCATCTATGAGCAGTTCTTC

V: TRBV9
D: TRBD1
J: TRBJ1-2
size: -
CDR3: CASSVDRGIYGYTF
DNA: TGTGCCAGCAGCGTGGACAGGGGGATCTATGGCTACACCTTC

V: TRBV15
D: TRBD1
J: TRBJ1-5
size: few
CDR3: CATSSRQGRQPQHF
DNA: TGTGCCACCAGCAGTAGACAGGGACGTCAGCCCCAGCATTTT

V: TRBV14
D: TRBD2
J: TRBJ2-3
size: -
CDR3: CASSQDRIAGEGDTQYF
DNA: TGTGCCAGCAGCCAAGATCGCATAGCGGGAGAAGGAGATACGCAGTATTTT

V: TRBV11-3
D: TRBD2
J: TRBJ2-1
size: -
CDR3: CASSLLGTRNEQFF
DNA: TGTGCCAGCAGCTTACTCGGGACTAGAAATGAGCAGTTCTTC

V: TRBV9
D: -
J: TRBJ2-7
size: few
CDR3: CASSAGGTESSYEQYF
DNA: TGTGCCAGCAGCGCTGGAGGGACGGAAAGCTCCTACGAGCAGTACTTC

V: TRBV29-1
D: -
J: TRBJ2-5
size: few
CDR3: CSVALTGTQYF
DNA: TGCAGCGTGGCGCTAACGGGGACCCAGTACTTC

V: TRBV10-3
D: TRBD2
J: TRBJ2-1
size: -
CDR3: CAISGLGGGPSYNEQFF
DNA: TGTGCCATCAGCGGATTGGGGGGAGGGCCTTCCTACAATGAGCAGTTCTTC

V: TRBV6-5
D: TRBD1
J: TRBJ2-1
size: few
CDR3: CASRRRQGDNEQFF
DNA: TGTGCCTCTCGGCGAAGACAGGGGGACAATGAGCAGTTCTTC

V: TRBV4-2
D: TRBD2
J: TRBJ2-3
size: -
CDR3: CASSHKLAGRTDTQYF
DNA: TGTGCCAGCAGCCATAAACTAGCGGGGCGCACAGATACGCAGTATTTT

V: TRBV7-9
D: TRBD2
J: TRBJ2-1
size: -
CDR3: CASSTRLAGVDNEQFF
DNA: TGTGCCAGCAGCACGAGACTAGCGGGAGTCGACAATGAGCAGTTCTTC

V: TRBV11-3
D: -
J: TRBJ2-4
size: few
CDR3: CASSPGGARAKNIQYF
DNA: TGTGCCAGCAGCCCGGGTGGAGCGCGAGCCAAAAACATTCAGTACTTC

V: TRBV9
D: -
J: TRBJ2-6
size: few
CDR3: CASSKGGAGANVLTF
DNA: TGTGCCAGCAGCAAAGGGGGTGCCGGGGCCAACGTCCTGACTTTC

V: TRBV14
D: -
J: TRBJ2-1
size: -
CDR3: CASSQARGGLHEQFF
DNA: TGTGCCAGCAGCCAAGCCAGGGGAGGGTTGCATGAGCAGTTCTTC

V: TRBV19
D: TRBD1
J: TRBJ2-7
size: few
CDR3: CASSTRDSGAEQYF
DNA: TGTGCCAGTAGTACCCGGGACAGTGGCGCCGAGCAGTACTTC

V: TRBV30
D: TRBD1
J: TRBJ2-7
size: few
CDR3: CAWSLTTGAYEQYF
DNA: TGTGCCTGGAGTTTGACCACAGGGGCCTACGAGCAGTACTTC

V: TRBV10-3
D: TRBD2
J: TRBJ2-1
size: few
CDR3: CAISPGLAGVDEQFF
DNA: TGTGCCATCAGTCCCGGACTAGCGGGAGTTGATGAGCAGTTCTTC